This TCR beta chain was identified in a study of control samples from healthy donors and cancer patients. Sequencing was performed with immunoSEQ multiplex PCR; in TCRdb, only in-frame clones are kept and a portion is missing. The sample shows some 200,000 clones, roughly 94% of them seen only once. Germline V gives CDR1 MNHEY, CDR2 SVGAGI. The CDR3 covers 16 residues. The germline V and J ends were trimmed by 0 bases and 5 bases, with 16 bases remaining between them. The clonotype comes from a man in his fifties or sixties in good health. V is TRBV6-5 and J is TRBJ2-5; D remains unclear. The specimen sequenced was blood. CDR3 DNA: TGTGCCAGCAGTTACTCGGCCAAGGGATGGGTCGAGACCCAGTACTTC. Protein product: CASSYSAKGWVETQYF.